Following are 30 T cell receptor beta chains from one sample sequenced in a study of neurological immune-mediated disorders. A single record per CDR3 protein comes from TCRdb applying MiXCR to the 5' RACE reads. Of approximately 38,000 distinct CDR3 sequences in the sample, around 7% are singletons; the top ten hold around 5.7%. The sample comprised CD4+ T cells from blood. These receptors were collected from a man aged 45-60 years in good health.

This clonotype was detected many times. The chain is built from TRBV7-8 and TRBJ2-1, with TRBD2 matching over 7 bases. Germline assignment: CDR1 SGHVS and CDR2 FQNEAQ. Trimming removed 1 base from V and 10 bases from J; junction bases left unmatched: 7. The CDR3 runs 14 residues. The CDR3 coding sequence is TGTGCCAGCAGCTTAGGGGGGGGGGTCGACGAGCAGTTCTTC. This sequence encodes CASSLGGGVDEQFF.

This clonotype was seen at least ten times. This chain uses TRBV5-1 with TRBJ2-2; no reliable D call. CDR3 length: 14 amino acids. V dropped 3 bases and J dropped 3 bases, with 9 bases sitting between them. From germline, CDR1 is SGHRS and CDR2 YFSETQ. The CDR3 sequence is CASSYRVDTGELFF. CDR3 sequence (DNA): TGCGCCAGCAGCTACCGGGTGGACACCGGGGAGCTGTTTTTT.

This clonotype was picked up many times. J is TRBJ2-4 and V is TRBV6-6; perhaps TRBD2 as D (6 bases). From germline, CDR1 is MNHNY and CDR2 SVGAGI (reference sequence). The CDR3 has 15 residues. The V gene lost 6 bases and the J gene lost 1 base, with 13 bases spanning the gap. The CDR3 region has the DNA TGTGCCAGCAGCCCTGGGGGGTCGGCCAAAAACATTCAGTACTTC. Protein sequence: CASSPGGSAKNIQYF.

The sample holds many counts of this clonotype. This chain uses TRBV20-1 with TRBJ1-5; no definite D call. Trimming took off 6 bases at V and 3 bases at J, with 18 bases between the two ends. CDR1 DFQATT and CDR2 SNEGSKA come from the germline V gene (reference sequence). The CDR3 length is 15 residues. CDR3 in amino acids: CSAPRGRRSNQPQHF. For the CDR3, the DNA is TGCAGTGCCCCGAGAGGGAGGCGGTCCAATCAGCCCCAGCATTTT.

This clonotype was picked up many times. V usage is TRBV25-1 and J usage is TRBJ2-3; 11 nucleotides match TRBD2. This CDR3 is built from 16 residues. Trimming at V came to 10 bases and at J to 4 bases, leaving 13 bases not matched to a gene. The germline V gene encodes CDR1 MGHDK and CDR2 SYGVNS. The CDR3 loop reads CATTALTSGMPDTQYF. DNA of the CDR3: TGTGCCACCACCGCCCTGACTAGCGGGATGCCAGATACGCAGTATTTT.

The V gene is TRBV5-5, the J gene TRBJ2-5; the match to TRBD2 covers 11 bases. CDR1 SGHKS and CDR2 YYEKEE come from the germline V gene (reference sequence). V trimming: 0 bases; J trimming: 5 bases; junction bases outside the gene matches: 6. This CDR3 has 16 amino acids. CDR3 nucleotide sequence: TGTGCCAGCAGCTTGGAGTGTAGCGGGAGGGCCGAGACCCAGTACTTC. Translated: CASSLECSGRAETQYF.

This clonotype has at least ten counts. V gene TRBV30 combines with J gene TRBJ2-1, with a possible D match to TRBD1 (6 bases). The CDR3 spans 11 residues. The germline V gene encodes CDR1 GTSNPN and CDR2 SVGIG (reference sequence). The CDR3 is CAGGGYNEQFF. The DNA of the CDR3 is TGTGCTGGGGGCGGTTACAATGAGCAGTTCTTC.

This clonotype was counted at least ten times. The V and J genes are TRBV20-1 and TRBJ2-7; D might be TRBD1 (5 bases). Germline-derived CDR1 and CDR2 are DFQATT and SNEGSKA (reference sequence). V was shortened by 1 base and J by 3 bases, with 10 bases between the two germline ends. The CDR3 extends over 13 amino acids. The CDR3 here is CSARAHDSYEQYF. For the CDR3, the DNA is TGCAGTGCTAGAGCCCACGACAGCTACGAGCAGTACTTC.

This clonotype was picked up many times. The V gene is TRBV5-1, the J gene TRBJ2-1; 9 bases fit TRBD1. This CDR3 comprises 19 residues. The V and J ends lost 4 bases and 8 bases, in that order; junction bases with no gene match: 22. Germline loops: CDR1 SGHRS, CDR2 YFSETQ. In nucleotides, the CDR3 is TGCGCCAGCAGCATACCGAGCAACAGGGGGCGACTAGCAGCCGATGAGCAGTTCTTC. Its protein is CASSIPSNRGRLAADEQFF.

This clonotype has ten or more counts. This chain links TRBV5-5 with TRBJ2-5; TRBD1 agrees at 7 bases. Unmatched junction bases numbered 17, after V lost 4 bases and J lost 2 bases. The CDR3 length is 18 residues. Germline V lookup: CDR1 SGHKS, CDR2 YYEKEE (reference sequence). CDR3 protein: CASSRTGLTGRTQETQYF. The CDR3 DNA reads TGTGCCAGCAGCCGGACAGGCCTCACTGGGCGGACACAAGAGACCCAGTACTTC.

This clonotype came up many times. The V call is TRBV5-5, the J call TRBJ2-1; possible D gene TRBD2, 6 bases. Germline values: CDR1 SGHKS, CDR2 YYEKEE (reference sequence). V was cut by 3 bases and J by 6 bases, with 16 bases left in between. This CDR3 spans 15 amino acids. The CDR3 DNA reads TGTGCCAGCAGCTCTTCCCTAGCGCGAGTCAATGAGCAGTTCTTC. Translated: CASSSSLARVNEQFF.

Ten or more counts support this clonotype. This chain links TRBV20-1 with TRBJ1-5, with D perhaps TRBD1 (5 bases). V was pared by 4 bases and J by 6 bases, with 10 bases between. CDR3 length equals 12 residues. In germline, CDR1 is DFQATT, CDR2 SNEGSKA (reference sequence). CDR3 sequence reads: CSATDSVQPQHF. In DNA form, the CDR3 reads TGCAGTGCTACAGACAGCGTTCAGCCCCAGCATTTT.

This clonotype was observed many times. The J gene is TRBJ1-2, the V gene TRBV20-1; the D gene is possibly TRBD1 (5 bases). V lost 0 bases and J lost 5, with 16 bases in between. The CDR3 runs 15 residues. Germline values: CDR1 DFQATT, CDR2 SNEGSKA (reference sequence). The CDR3 coding sequence is TGCAGTGCTAGAGAATTATCCGGGACCCATTATGGCTACACCTTC. It yields the protein CSARELSGTHYGYTF.

This clonotype was seen ten or more times. The chain recombines TRBV12-3 or TRBV12-4 with TRBJ1-3, with unresolved D. This CDR3 has 12 amino acids. V was trimmed by 4 bases and J by 10 bases, leaving 11 bases between them. CDR3 residues: CASSSGPVTIYF. The CDR3 nucleotides are TGTGCCAGCAGTTCGGGCCCCGTGACCATATATTTT.

There are a few counts of this clonotype. This chain connects TRBV27 to TRBJ2-3, with 9 bases that match TRBD2. This CDR3 has 14 residues. Trimming at V came to 6 bases and at J to 5 bases, leaving 6 bases not matched to a gene. Germline V CDR1 and CDR2: MNHEY, SMNVEV (reference sequence). In nucleotides, the CDR3 is TGTGCCAGCAGGGGGCTAGCGGGAAAAGATACGCAGTATTTT. The encoded protein is CASRGLAGKDTQYF.

The table lists this clonotype with many counts. The chain has TRBV7-2 and TRBJ1-2; D remains unclear. V was clipped by 5 bases and J by 4 bases, with 11 bases between them. There are 13 residues in the CDR3. Germline values: CDR1 SGHTA, CDR2 FQGNSA. The CDR3 protein is CASSRMGGYGYTF. CDR3 in DNA: TGTGCCAGCAGCCGCATGGGTGGCTATGGCTACACCTTC.

This clonotype was observed many times. The rearrangement uses TRBV7-8 and TRBJ1-1; D gene ambiguous. There are 14 residues in the CDR3. V was pared by 5 bases and J by 1 base, with 11 bases between. CDR1 and CDR2 from the germline V gene are SGHVS and FQNEAQ. CDR3 amino acids: CASSPSLKNTEAFF. The CDR3 nucleotides are TGTGCCAGCAGCCCCTCACTCAAGAACACTGAAGCTTTCTTT.

This clonotype was picked up many times. V is TRBV5-1 and J is TRBJ1-2, with D unclear. The V end lost 3 bases, the J end lost 6 bases, and 15 bases lay between the germline ends. Per germline, CDR1 SGHRS and CDR2 YFSETQ. This CDR3 is 14 amino acids long. This chain's CDR3 is CASSSGWAGDGYTF. CDR3 nucleotide sequence: TGCGCCAGCAGCTCCGGCTGGGCGGGTGATGGCTACACCTTC.

This clonotype has a count of ten or more. V is TRBV7-9 and J is TRBJ2-5; 11 bases fit TRBD1. The germline CDR1 and CDR2 sequences are SEHNR and FQNEAQ (reference sequence). CDR3 size: 15 residues. Unmatched junction bases numbered 6, after V lost 5 bases and J lost 4 bases. In DNA, the CDR3 is TGTGCCAGCAGCCGACGGACAGGGGGCGGAGAGACCCAGTACTTC. Translated, it gives CASSRRTGGGETQYF.

There are many counts of this clonotype. The rearrangement joins TRBV20-1 to TRBJ2-1; D uncertain. V gave up 6 bases and J gave up 7 bases, with 13 bases separating them. The CDR3 is made up of 12 amino acids. The germline CDR1 and CDR2 sequences are DFQATT and SNEGSKA (reference sequence). The CDR3: CSARKGPNEQFF. The DNA of the CDR3 is TGCAGTGCCCGTAAAGGGCCGAATGAGCAGTTCTTC.

This clonotype has a count of ten or more. V is TRBV10-3 and J is TRBJ2-1, with D possibly being TRBD2 (5 bases). The V end lost 7 bases, the J end lost 4 bases, and 17 bases lay between the germline ends. This CDR3 comprises 15 residues. Per the germline V gene, CDR1 is ENHRY and CDR2 is SYGVKD. CDR3 DNA: TGTGCCATCAAACGGACTTCTCTTTTTTACAATGAGCAGTTCTTC. Translation gives CAIKRTSLFYNEQFF.

The V gene is TRBV4-3, the J gene TRBJ2-5; D is unresolved. CDR3 length: 14 residues. With 2 bases removed from V and 1 base from J, the gap between germline ends came to 8 bases. The germline CDR1 and CDR2 sequences are LGHNA and YSLEER. CDR3 bases: TGCGCCAGCAGCCAAATGTTGGGCCAAGAGACCCAGTACTTC. This encodes CASSQMLGQETQYF.

Many counts were recorded for this clonotype. The CDR3 protein is CAISESHQETQYF. The CDR3 nucleotides are TGTGCCATCAGTGAGTCCCATCAAGAGACCCAGTACTTC. The chain recombines TRBV10-3 with TRBJ2-5, with D hard to call. The CDR3 contains 13 residues. Germline V gives CDR1 ENHRY, CDR2 SYGVKD. Trimming took off 0 bases at V and 2 bases at J, with 4 bases between the two ends.

This clonotype has ten or more counts. The V call is TRBV29-1, the J call TRBJ2-2; 8 nucleotides agree with TRBD1. The CDR3 runs 14 residues. V was clipped by 7 bases and J by 4 bases; unmatched bases: 8. CDR1 SQVTM and CDR2 ANQGSEA come from the germline V gene. This chain's CDR3 is CSASRGPGTGELFF. CDR3 DNA sequence: TGCAGCGCGTCCAGGGGGCCGGGCACCGGGGAGCTGTTTTTT.

This clonotype came up many times. The chain joins TRBV4-3 to TRBJ2-5; tentative D call: TRBD2 (5 bases). Trimming removed 10 bases at V and 3 bases at J, with 12 bases between. This CDR3 spans 12 amino acids. Germline V gives CDR1 LGHNA, CDR2 YSLEER. The DNA for the CDR3 is TGCGCCATCAAGACCGGGGAAGAGACCCAGTACTTC. This translates into CAIKTGEETQYF.

This clonotype was detected many times. The chain employs TRBV4-3 and TRBJ2-1; possible D gene TRBD2, 6 bases. Trimming left V 1 base short and J 7 bases short, with 20 bases between. CDR1 and CDR2 (germline): LGHNA, YSLEER. The CDR3 contains 17 residues. CDR3 sequence (DNA): TGCGCCAGCAGCCAAGCGCGCGGGACGCCTGGGTGGAATGAGCAGTTCTTC. This encodes CASSQARGTPGWNEQFF.

This clonotype was observed many times. V usage is TRBV11-2 and J usage is TRBJ1-1; D possibly corresponds to TRBD1 (5 bases). This CDR3 is 14 amino acids long. Looked up from germline, CDR1 is SGHAT and CDR2 is FQNNGV. V gave up 6 bases and J gave up 2 bases, with 13 bases separating them. The CDR3 is CASSLGASNTEAFF. CDR3 nucleotide sequence: TGTGCCAGCAGTCTCGGGGCCAGCAACACTGAAGCTTTCTTT.

This clonotype is medium-sized in the sample. J is TRBJ1-2 and V is TRBV5-6; D is unresolved. In germline, CDR1 is SGHDT, CDR2 YYEEEE. The CDR3 spans 12 residues. The ends were cut back, 0 bases at V and 6 bases at J, with 6 bases in the middle. The CDR3 bases are TGTGCCAGCAGCTTGGTACAGAATGGCTACACCTTC. Amino acids: CASSLVQNGYTF.

This clonotype was observed at least ten times. The rearrangement uses TRBV4-2 and TRBJ2-3, with TRBD2 matching 8 bases. Germline values: CDR1 LGHNA, CDR2 YNFKEQ. The CDR3 has 15 residues. The V gene end was trimmed by 1 base and the J gene end by 4 bases; junction bases not matched to a gene: 4. CDR3 nucleotide sequence: TGTGCCAGCAGCCAAGTAAGCGGGAGCGCAGATACGCAGTATTTT. It specifies CASSQVSGSADTQYF.

This clonotype was recorded at least ten times. The gene calls are TRBV11-2 and TRBJ2-1; 7 bases align to TRBD2. Germline values: CDR1 SGHAT, CDR2 FQNNGV. V gave up 5 bases and J gave up 6 bases; unmatched junction bases: 10. The CDR3 length is 15 residues. The CDR3 sequence: CASSGIRGSSNEQFF. CDR3 coding DNA: TGTGCCAGCAGCGGTATCCGCGGGAGTTCCAATGAGCAGTTCTTC.